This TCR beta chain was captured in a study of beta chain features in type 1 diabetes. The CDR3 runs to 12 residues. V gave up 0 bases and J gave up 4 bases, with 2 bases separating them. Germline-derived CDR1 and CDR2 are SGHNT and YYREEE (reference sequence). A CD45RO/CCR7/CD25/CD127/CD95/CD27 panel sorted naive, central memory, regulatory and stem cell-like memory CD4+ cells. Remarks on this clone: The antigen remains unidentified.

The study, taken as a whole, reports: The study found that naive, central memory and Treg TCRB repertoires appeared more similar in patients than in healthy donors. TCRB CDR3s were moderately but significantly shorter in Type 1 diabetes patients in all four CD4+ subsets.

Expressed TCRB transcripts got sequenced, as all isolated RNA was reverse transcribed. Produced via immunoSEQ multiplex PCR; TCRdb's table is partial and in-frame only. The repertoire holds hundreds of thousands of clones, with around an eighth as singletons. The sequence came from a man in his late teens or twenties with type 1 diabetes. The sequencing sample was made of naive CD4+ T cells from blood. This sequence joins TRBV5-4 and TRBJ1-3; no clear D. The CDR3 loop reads CASSLVGNTIYF. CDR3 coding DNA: TGTGCCAGCAGCTTGGTCGGAAACACCATATATTTT.